This TCR beta chain is drawn from a study of shared clonotypes between healthy human individuals. For the study at large: The donor pool was made up of a couple of women and a few men aged 18 to 49.

Study conclusions and caveats: Clonotypes which were not shared had lower generation probabilities than clonotypes that all four donors shared.

V was clipped by 0 bases and J by 7 bases, with 10 bases between them. Germline loops: CDR1 LGHNA, CDR2 YNFKEQ. The CDR3 consists of 14 residues. This clone was observed a handful of times. Its antigen is not known. Investigators spread the genomic DNA of each subset evenly over several immunoSEQ plates. Libraries were prepared by immunoSEQ multiplex PCR; TCRdb keeps only in-frame clonotypes and omits some of them. The table includes more than 1 million clones, more than 75% detected once. The chain carries TRBV4-2 and TRBJ1-5, with a tentative D call TRBD1 (5 bases). Sequencing was done on a sample of memory CD4+ T cells from PBMCs. Specified subset: CD45RA-negative fraction. The sequence derives from a man aged 18-30 years in good health. Some clones in this sample may be carry-over from other donors' samples. CDR3 sequence: CASSQDVREQPQHF. In nucleotides, the CDR3 is TGTGCCAGCAGCCAAGATGTCAGGGAGCAGCCCCAGCATTTT.